This T cell receptor (beta chain) was identified during a study of response to subunit inactivated influenza vaccine. Points from the study as a whole: The authors put forward the suggestion that each seasonal influenza vaccination may bring in only a limited number of new T cells.

This clonotype was recorded at least ten times. As yet, its antigen is unknown. CDR3 length: 15 residues. Germline CDR1 DFQATT, CDR2 SNEGSKA (reference sequence). V shed 0 bases and J shed 3 bases, with 14 bases lying between them. TCRdb fed the RT-PCR reads into MiXCR, producing one record per CDR3 protein. The sample records 430,000 or so distinct CDR3 sequences, around 9.9% being singletons. The sequenced sample was PBMCs from blood, obtained 45 days after vaccination. The chain couples TRBV20-1 to TRBJ1-2, with no clear D. The origin of this receptor is a man in his fifties who received an inactivated influenza vaccine. The CDR3 region has the DNA TGCAGTGCTAGAGATAGCGACACCCTCCACTATGGCTACACCTTC. Its protein is CSARDSDTLHYGYTF.